This entry is about one T cell receptor (beta chain). This entry comes from a study of blood T cell repertoires in COVID-19. At the level of the study: Some COVID-19 samples were acute and others convalescent; all came from the United States, Italy and Spain.

CDR3 size: 13 residues. CDR1 and CDR2 (germline): LGHNA, YSLEER. V was clipped by 4 bases and J by 2 bases; unmatched bases: 1. TCRdb's copy holds only in-frame clones and misses some; the assay was immunoSEQ multiplex PCR. The sample yields 400,000 or so clones, around 89% seen once. The sequence came from a woman aged 40 to 49 with COVID-19, enrolled during active disease. J is TRBJ1-2 and V is TRBV4-3; TRBD1 matches at 7 bases. The sequencing input was peripheral blood. Written as DNA, the CDR3 is TGCGCCAGCAGCCGGGACAGAAACTATGGCTACACCTTC. This translates into CASSRDRNYGYTF.